These T cell receptor beta chains were read from a single sample in a study of blood T cells in healthy people across ages. TCRdb reanalysed the 5' RACE reads using MiXCR and keeps one entry per CDR3 protein. The table lists 1.5 million to 2 million distinct CDR3 sequences, under 30% of them singletons. Sequenced sample: blood. Receptors were obtained from a woman aged 25-40 years in good health. Each CDR3 is given with its conserved first and last residue. The D gene is left open where the match is weak. Rows may omit the clone size; those that give it use once, few, many or a size class.

D gene	V gene	clone size	J gene	CDR3 protein	CDR3 DNA
-	TRBV9	many	TRBJ2-5	CASSVETQETQYF	TGTGCCAGCAGCGTAGAAACCCAAGAGACCCAGTACTTC
-	TRBV6-5	few	TRBJ2-3	CASSYSGSVPDTQYF	TGTGCCAGCAGTTACAGTGGGTCCGTTCCAGATACGCAGTATTTT
TRBD1	TRBV20-1	few	TRBJ2-7	CSASRQGAQYEQYF	TGCAGTGCTAGCCGACAGGGGGCTCAATACGAGCAGTACTTC
-	TRBV7-9	-	TRBJ1-2	CASSSDSNNYGYTF	TGTGCCAGCAGCTCAGACAGTAATAACTATGGCTACACCTTC
-	TRBV29-1	-	TRBJ2-5	CSVDGVGDGETQYF	TGCAGCGTTGATGGTGTAGGCGACGGAGAGACCCAGTACTTC
-	TRBV27	few	TRBJ2-4	CASSPSSASAKNIQYF	TGTGCCAGCAGTCCCTCCAGCGCGAGTGCCAAAAACATTCAGTACTTC
-	TRBV5-1	many	TRBJ2-7	CASSSTVEMGEQYF	TGCGCCAGCAGCTCTACCGTAGAGATGGGGGAGCAGTACTTC
-	TRBV5-4	-	TRBJ2-5	CASSFLAKGDEQYF	TGTGCCAGCAGCTTTCTAGCGAAAGGGGATGAGCAGTACTTC
-	TRBV20-1	-	TRBJ1-5	CSASVPDDQLQHF	TGCAGTGCTAGTGTCCCAGACGACCAGCTCCAGCATTTT
-	TRBV7-8	-	TRBJ1-1	CASSLELGWDTEAFF	TGTGCCAGCAGCTTAGAGCTGGGATGGGACACTGAAGCTTTCTTT
TRBD2	TRBV12-3/TRBV12-4	-	TRBJ2-1	CASSPPTSGIYNEQFF	TGTGCCAGCAGCCCACCGACTAGCGGTATTTACAATGAGCAGTTCTTC
-	TRBV4-3	few	TRBJ2-3	CASSQGLGVDTQYF	TGCGCCAGCAGCCAAGGACTAGGGGTAGATACGCAGTATTTT
TRBD2	TRBV20-1	-	TRBJ2-1	CSAPGLTTYNEQFF	TGCAGCGCACCGGGACTAACAACCTACAATGAGCAGTTCTTC
TRBD2	TRBV7-3	few	TRBJ2-1	CASSWTSGGYNGQFF	TGTGCCAGCAGCTGGACTAGCGGGGGCTACAATGGGCAGTTCTTC
TRBD2	TRBV4-1	-	TRBJ2-3	CASSQGGAGGRLKNTQYF	TGCGCCAGCAGCCAAGGGGGAGCGGGAGGCCGACTCAAAAATACGCAGTATTTT
TRBD1	TRBV27	-	TRBJ1-1	CASSLGQGLMNTEAFF	TGTGCCAGCAGTTTGGGACAGGGCCTAATGAACACTGAAGCTTTCTTT
TRBD2	TRBV28	once	TRBJ2-7	CASRGRGYNEQYF	TGTGCCAGCAGGGGGAGGGGTTACAATGAGCAGTACTTC
-	TRBV5-5	-	TRBJ2-2	CASSARLNTNTGELFF	TGTGCCAGCAGCGCCCGACTCAACACGAACACCGGGGAGCTGTTTTTT
-	TRBV20-1	-	TRBJ2-5	CSASMLVGETQYF	TGCAGTGCTAGTATGCTAGTGGGGGAGACCCAGTACTTC
-	TRBV12-3/TRBV12-4	few	TRBJ2-4	CASTDGDRNIQYF	TGTGCCAGTACAGACGGGGATAGAAACATTCAGTACTTC
-	TRBV9	-	TRBJ2-4	CASSVGWGDNEQYF	TGTGCCAGCAGCGTAGGCTGGGGGGACAATGAGCAGTACTTC
-	TRBV10-3	-	TRBJ2-1	CAISDRAGDEQFF	TGTGCCATCAGTGACCGGGCCGGTGATGAGCAGTTCTTC
TRBD1	TRBV5-1	few	TRBJ1-2	CASSAGTGGLDYGYTF	TGCGCCAGCAGCGCCGGGACAGGGGGCTTGGACTATGGCTACACCTTC
TRBD2	TRBV20-1	-	TRBJ2-1	CSGVTSGKGNEQFF	TGCAGTGGGGTGACTAGCGGGAAAGGCAATGAGCAGTTCTTC
TRBD2	TRBV5-1	-	TRBJ2-3	CASRMGGRAIDTQYF	TGCGCCAGCAGGATGGGCGGGAGGGCCATAGATACGCAGTATTTT
-	TRBV5-1	few	TRBJ2-7	CASSPNGGFPSYEQYF	TGCGCCAGCAGCCCAAATGGGGGCTTCCCCAGCTACGAGCAGTACTTC
TRBD1	TRBV29-1	few	TRBJ2-2	CSVYRTGYTGELFF	TGCAGCGTTTACAGGACAGGGTACACCGGGGAGCTGTTTTTT
TRBD2	TRBV5-1	many	TRBJ2-1	CASSPMGSGRAGGNEQFF	TGCGCCAGCAGCCCGATGGGCAGCGGGAGGGCTGGCGGCAATGAGCAGTTCTTC
-	TRBV12-3/TRBV12-4	few	TRBJ1-2	CASRLSGRIYGYTF	TGTGCCAGCAGGTTATCGGGACGGATCTATGGCTACACCTTC
TRBD1	TRBV11-2	few	TRBJ2-4	CASSQQGQEGNIQYF	TGTGCCAGCAGTCAACAGGGACAGGAAGGAAACATTCAGTACTTC
-	TRBV29-1	-	TRBJ2-3	CSALAFAQYF	TGCAGCGCCCTAGCATTTGCGCAGTATTTT
TRBD2	TRBV3-1	-	TRBJ2-5	CASKASGGGETQYF	TGTGCCAGCAAGGCTAGCGGGGGGGGAGAGACCCAGTACTTC
-	TRBV7-2	-	TRBJ1-6	CASTLTWGGNSPLHF	TGTGCCAGCACCCTGACATGGGGGGGGAATTCACCCCTCCACTTT
TRBD2	TRBV7-3	many	TRBJ2-1	CASSPRGTEGNEQFF	TGTGCCAGCAGCCCGCGGGGGACGGAGGGGAATGAGCAGTTCTTC
-	TRBV20-1	few	TRBJ2-5	CSARERGQIQYF	TGCAGTGCTAGAGAGAGGGGTCAGATCCAGTACTTC
-	TRBV1	few	TRBJ2-5	CTSSQCPRQTGKKGETQYF	TGCACCAGCAGCCAATGCCCCCGACAGACAGGGAAGAAGGGGGAGACCCAGTACTTC
-	TRBV28	-	TRBJ1-1	CASRPTGKNTEAFF	TGTGCCAGCAGGCCTACAGGGAAGAACACTGAAGCTTTCTTT
-	TRBV15	-	TRBJ1-5	CATSNPGGGQPQHF	TGTGCCACCAGCAATCCGGGCGGGGGCCAGCCCCAGCATTTT
TRBD2	TRBV5-1	-	TRBJ2-7	CANSWTSGRNEQYF	TGCGCCAACAGCTGGACTAGCGGGAGAAACGAGCAGTACTTC
TRBD2	TRBV5-1	-	TRBJ2-3	CASSLVPRTSGADTQYF	TGCGCCAGCAGCTTGGTCCCCCGGACTAGCGGGGCAGATACGCAGTATTTT
TRBD1	TRBV4-1	few	TRBJ1-5	CASSHDGTGNQPQHF	TGCGCCAGCAGCCACGATGGGACAGGGAATCAGCCCCAGCATTTT
TRBD2	TRBV2	-	TRBJ2-1	CASSGTSGGGRETQFF	TGTGCCAGCAGTGGAACTAGCGGGGGGGGACGGGAGACCCAGTTCTTC
TRBD2	TRBV15	-	TRBJ2-3	CATSSAGGGPSTDTQYF	TGTGCCACCAGCAGCGCGGGGGGCGGACCAAGCACAGATACGCAGTATTTT
TRBD1	TRBV5-1	many	TRBJ2-7	CASSLARGRSYEQYF	TGCGCCAGCAGCTTGGCCAGGGGGCGAAGTTACGAGCAGTACTTC
-	TRBV10-3	-	TRBJ1-2	CAISGRAAANYGYTF	TGTGCCATCAGTGGCAGGGCTGCTGCGAACTATGGCTACACCTTC
-	TRBV14	-	TRBJ1-2	CASSQLNREGGGGYTF	TGTGCCAGCAGCCAACTTAACAGGGAAGGAGGCGGTGGCTACACCTTC
-	TRBV28	-	TRBJ2-2	CASSSSGAPFTGELFF	TGTGCCAGCAGTTCCTCGGGGGCCCCGTTCACCGGGGAGCTGTTTTTT
-	TRBV7-2	many	TRBJ1-2	CASSIPGRKYGYTF	TGTGCCAGCAGCATCCCGGGGAGAAAATATGGCTACACCTTC